This T cell receptor beta chain originates from a study of cytomegalovirus exposure and HLA in healthy donors. Findings and caveats of the study: Presence/absence analyses treated sequencing depth as roughly uniform across donors. Rare sequences made up most TCRs, while some public TCRs were found in many donors. Other equally common chains were less clonally expanded than HLA-associated TCR beta chains, a later analysis showed.

With regard to this clone: Its cognate antigen is unknown.

Vbeta (60) and Jbeta (13) primers were used in the PCR. Clones were sequenced by immunoSEQ multiplex PCR, and TCRdb holds only the in-frame ones, with some missing. The sample lists about 180,000 clones; over 65% were seen once. The specimen sequenced was PBMCs. The origin of this receptor is a woman aged 60-75 years in good health and CMV-seropositive.

CDR3 DNA: TGCGCCAGCAGCCAAGGCCGGGAGACGGATACGCAGTATTTT. This gives the protein CASSQGRETDTQYF. This chain joins TRBV4-1 and TRBJ2-3, with TRBD2 as a possible D gene (6 bases). This CDR3 region has 14 residues. The germline V gene encodes CDR1 MGHRA and CDR2 YSYEKL. The ends were cut back, 1 base at V and 6 bases at J, with 11 bases in the middle.